Listed below are T cell receptor beta chains from one sample, sequenced in a study of graft-versus-host responses after intestinal transplantation. Assay used: immunoSEQ multiplex PCR; TCRdb lists only in-frame clones, some missing. The table has about 98,000 clones, more than 70% seen once. The material was PBMCs, obtained 255 days after intestinal transplant. The origin of the receptors is a human patient who received an intestinal transplant, so some T cells may come from the graft donor. The CDR3 runs from the conserved cysteine through the conserved F or W. The D gene is left open where the match is weak. A row's size may be missing; if present it is once, few, many or a size class.

>TRBV5-4|NA|TRBJ2-3|NA
TGTGCCAGCAGCAGGGACGAAGATACGCAGTATTTT
CASSRDEDTQYF
>TRBV5-1|NA|TRBJ1-2|NA
TGCGCCAGCAGCCCCGATGTCGCTCGGGGGTCGGACGGCTACACCTTC
CASSPDVARGSDGYTF
>TRBV9|NA|TRBJ2-5|TRBD2
TGTGCCAGCAGCGCCCCTAATGAGGCTAGCGGACAAGAGACCCAGTACTTC
CASSAPNEASGQETQYF
>TRBV4-1|NA|TRBJ2-7|NA
TGCGCCAGCAGCCAAGGCCTCATGGGCTACGAGCAGTACTTC
CASSQGLMGYEQYF
>TRBV6-6|NA|TRBJ2-5|NA
TGTGCCAGCAGTTACCCAGCCCAAGAGACCCAGTACTTC
CASSYPAQETQYF
>TRBV29-1|NA|TRBJ2-7|NA
TGCAGCGTCCAGATTAAGGATCTCCGGGAAAGAGGGGAGCAGTACTTC
CSVQIKDLRERGEQYF
>TRBV10-2|NA|TRBJ1-4|NA
TGCGCCAGCAGTGTGTGGGACACTTTAACTAATGAAAAACTGTTTTTT
CASSVWDTLTNEKLFF
>TRBV5-1|few|TRBJ2-7|NA
TGCGCCAGCAGCTTGGAGCCGGAATACGAGCAGTACTTC
CASSLEPEYEQYF
>TRBV18|NA|TRBJ1-4|NA
TGTGCCAGCTCACCACCGAGTTACGAAAAACTGTTTTTT
CASSPPSYEKLFF
>TRBV7-6|few|TRBJ2-7|NA
TGTGCTAGCAGCTTAGAACGGGCGGGAGAGCAGTACTTC
CASSLERAGEQYF
>TRBV9|NA|TRBJ2-3|TRBD2
TGTGCCAGCGGGAGCGGGGGCACAGATACGCAGTATTTT
CASGSGGTDTQYF
>TRBV6-1|NA|TRBJ1-5|TRBD1
TGTGCCAGCAGTGGCTATACTGGACAGGGTAGCAATCAGCCCCAGCATTTT
CASSGYTGQGSNQPQHF
>TRBV7-2|few|TRBJ2-5|TRBD2
TGTGCCAGCAGCCCACGACTAGCGGGGGGGCAGGGGACCCAGTACTTC
CASSPRLAGGQGTQYF
>TRBV6-1|NA|TRBJ2-1|TRBD2
TGTGCCAGCAGTGACACAACTAGCGGGAGAGGCCATGAGCAGTTCTTC
CASSDTTSGRGHEQFF
>TRBV5-1|NA|TRBJ2-2|NA
TGCGCCAGCAGCCTAACTGCCACCGGGGAGCTGTTTTTT
CASSLTATGELFF
>TRBV4-2|NA|TRBJ2-7|TRBD2
TGTGCCAGCAGCCCGGAATTGTCTGCGGGAGGGAGCTCCTACGAGCAGTACTTC
CASSPELSAGGSSYEQYF
>TRBV28|NA|TRBJ2-5|TRBD1
TGTGCCAGCAGTGCTGAGACAGGGGGTCAAGAGACCCAGTACTTC
CASSAETGGQETQYF
>TRBV7-9|NA|TRBJ1-1|TRBD1
TGTGCCAGCAGCCCGGGACAGGGCAACCTGGGAGCTGAAGCTTTCTTT
CASSPGQGNLGAEAFF
>TRBV18|NA|TRBJ1-1|NA
TGTGCCAGCTCACCAGGGAGGAACCCTAAGAACACTGAAGCTTTCTTT
CASSPGRNPKNTEAFF
>TRBV19|NA|TRBJ2-2|NA
TGTGCCAGTAGGAGGGGAAACACCGGGGAGCTGTTTTTT
CASRRGNTGELFF
>TRBV15|NA|TRBJ1-2|TRBD1
TGTGCCACCAGCATGAACCCCGGGACAGGGGGCGATGGCTACACCTTC
CATSMNPGTGGDGYTF
>TRBV9|NA|TRBJ2-3|NA
TGTGCCAGCAGCGCGACCTCAGGGACAGATACGCAGTATTTT
CASSATSGTDTQYF
>TRBV4-2|NA|TRBJ2-1|TRBD1
TGTGCCAGCAGCCAAGCGCGGACAGGGGAGGAGCTCCCCTACAATGAGCAGTTCTTC
CASSQARTGEELPYNEQFF
>TRBV9|NA|TRBJ1-3|NA
TGTGCCAGCAGCGTTTCACAGGGCGTCTCTGGAAACACCATATATTTT
CASSVSQGVSGNTIYF
>TRBV11-1|NA|TRBJ2-6|NA
TGTGCCAGCAGCTTAATTGGAGGGACGGGTGCCAACGTCCTGACTTTC
CASSLIGGTGANVLTF
>TRBV6-1|few|TRBJ2-4|NA
TGTGCCAGCAGTGTCCGGTCCGAAGGGCACATTCAGTACTTC
CASSVRSEGHIQYF
>TRBV5-6|NA|TRBJ1-1|TRBD1
TGTGCCAGCAGCCCCTGGACAGGTGAAGCTTTCTTT
CASSPWTGEAFF
>TRBV18|NA|TRBJ1-2|NA
TGTGCCAGCTCACCACCTAACCTAGTCGACTATGGCTACACCTTC
CASSPPNLVDYGYTF
>TRBV2|NA|TRBJ2-5|NA
TGTGCCAGCAGTGACGCCCGCGGAACCGGTGGATTGGAGACCCAGTACTTC
CASSDARGTGGLETQYF
>TRBV6-6|NA|TRBJ1-2|TRBD1
TGTGCCAGCAGGCCCAACAGGGGCGGCTACACCTTC
CASRPNRGGYTF
>TRBV19|once|TRBJ1-2|NA
TGTGCCAGTAGTATAAATCAAAACGACCGATCTAACTATGGCTACACCTTC
CASSINQNDRSNYGYTF
>TRBV28|NA|TRBJ2-1|NA
TGTGCCAGCAGCGTGGTACCCGGACAGATCAATGAGCAGTTCTTC
CASSVVPGQINEQFF
>TRBV27|few|TRBJ1-2|NA
TGTGCCAGCAGACCACCCTCGGGGTATGGCTACACCTTC
CASRPPSGYGYTF
>TRBV5-1|NA|TRBJ2-1|NA
TGCGCCAGCAGGACAGTCTACAATGAGCAGTTCTTC
CASRTVYNEQFF
>TRBV5-6|NA|TRBJ2-3|TRBD2
TGTGCCAGCAGCTTGAAAGGTCGACTAGCGGGACCAGATACGCAGTATTTT
CASSLKGRLAGPDTQYF
>TRBV9|NA|TRBJ1-2|NA
TGTGCCAGCAGCGTAGAATCAGAGATCTATGGCTACACCTTC
CASSVESEIYGYTF
>TRBV4-1|NA|TRBJ1-2|NA
TGCGCCAGCAGCCAAGATAGGGTCTCCCCCAGAGGCTACACCTTC
CASSQDRVSPRGYTF
>TRBV7-9|NA|TRBJ1-4|NA
TGTGCCAGCAGCATAAACGACGAAAAACTGTTTTTT
CASSINDEKLFF
>TRBV5-1|NA|TRBJ2-2|NA
TGCGCCAGCAGCCCGGATAGGGGGACCGGGGAGCTGTTTTTT
CASSPDRGTGELFF
>TRBV7-9|NA|TRBJ2-3|NA
TGTGCCAGCAGCTTAGATATTCTCGGGACGGATACGCAGTATTTT
CASSLDILGTDTQYF
>TRBV28|NA|TRBJ2-5|NA
TGTGCCAGCAGTTTGGTCAGCGCGGCGACCCAAGAGACCCAGTACTTC
CASSLVSAATQETQYF
>TRBV27|NA|TRBJ2-3|NA
TGTGCCAGCAGTTTATCTTCCACGCACCTCACAGATACGCAGTATTTT
CASSLSSTHLTDTQYF
>TRBV28|NA|TRBJ2-7|NA
TGTGCCAGTACAGGGTACCTCTCCTACGAGCAGTACTTC
CASTGYLSYEQYF
>TRBV7-8|NA|TRBJ1-2|NA
TGTGCCAGCAGCTTTGGGCATAGGGCAGGGAGTAACTATGGCTACACCTTC
CASSFGHRAGSNYGYTF
>TRBV14|NA|TRBJ2-3|NA
TGTGCCAGCAGCCAAGATTTTAAGGGTGCAGATACGCAGTATTTT
CASSQDFKGADTQYF
>TRBV7-3|NA|TRBJ2-3|NA
TGTGCCAGCAGCTTAGGGACCTGGGATACGCAGTATTTT
CASSLGTWDTQYF
>TRBV15|NA|TRBJ1-1|TRBD1
TGTGCCACCAGCAGAGGGACAGGGGCCACTGAAGCTTTCTTT
CATSRGTGATEAFF
>TRBV19|few|TRBJ1-2|NA
TGTGCCAGTAGTCAGGGAGCTGGCTACACCTTC
CASSQGAGYTF
>TRBV27|NA|TRBJ2-3|TRBD1
TGTGCCAGCAGTGCGCCGGGACAGCTCACAGATACGCAGTATTTT
CASSAPGQLTDTQYF
>TRBV11-1|NA|TRBJ1-1|NA
TGTGCCAGCAGCCTACGGTGGGACACTGAAGCTTTCTTT
CASSLRWDTEAFF
>TRBV6-1|NA|TRBJ2-7|TRBD2
TGTGCCAGCAGCATACTAGCGGGGGAAGAGTACGAGCAGTACTTC
CASSILAGEEYEQYF
>TRBV9|NA|TRBJ2-7|NA
TGTGCCAGCAGCGTAGGGTGGCAGGGAGGTTACGAGCAGTACTTC
CASSVGWQGGYEQYF
>TRBV25-1|NA|TRBJ2-7|NA
TGTGCCAGCAGTGACGGACGGGGGAGCTCCTACGAGCAGTACTTC
CASSDGRGSSYEQYF
>TRBV11-2|NA|TRBJ2-7|NA
TGTGCCAGCAGCACCTGGACAGTCTACGAGCAGTACTTC
CASSTWTVYEQYF